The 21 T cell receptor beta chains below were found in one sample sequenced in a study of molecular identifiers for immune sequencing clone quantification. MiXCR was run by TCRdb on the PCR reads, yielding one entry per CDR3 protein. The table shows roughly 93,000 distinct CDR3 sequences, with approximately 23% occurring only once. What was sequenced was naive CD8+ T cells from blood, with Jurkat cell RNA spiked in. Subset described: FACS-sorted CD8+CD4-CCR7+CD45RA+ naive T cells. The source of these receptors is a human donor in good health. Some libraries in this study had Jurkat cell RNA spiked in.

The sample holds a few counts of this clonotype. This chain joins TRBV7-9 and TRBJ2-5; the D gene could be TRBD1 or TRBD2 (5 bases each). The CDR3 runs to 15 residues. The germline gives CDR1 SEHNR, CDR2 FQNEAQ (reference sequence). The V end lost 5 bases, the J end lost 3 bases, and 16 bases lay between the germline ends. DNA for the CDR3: TGTGCCAGCAGCACTATCAGTTGGGGGAAAGAGACCCAGTACTTC. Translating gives CASSTISWGKETQYF.

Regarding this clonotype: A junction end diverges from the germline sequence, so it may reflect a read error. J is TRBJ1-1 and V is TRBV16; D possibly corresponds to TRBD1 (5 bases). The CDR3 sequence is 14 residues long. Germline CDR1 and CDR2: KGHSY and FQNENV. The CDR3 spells CASSHGGVGTEAFF. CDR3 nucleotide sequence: TGTGCCAGCAGCCACGGGGGGGTTGGCACTGAAGCGTTCTTT.

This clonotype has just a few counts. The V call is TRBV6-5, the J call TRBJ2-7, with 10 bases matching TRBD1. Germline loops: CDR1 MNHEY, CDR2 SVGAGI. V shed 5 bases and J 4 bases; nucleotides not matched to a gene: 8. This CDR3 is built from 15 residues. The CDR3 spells CASSPEGQGLYEQYF. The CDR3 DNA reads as TGTGCCAGCAGTCCCGAGGGACAGGGGCTTTACGAGCAGTACTTC.

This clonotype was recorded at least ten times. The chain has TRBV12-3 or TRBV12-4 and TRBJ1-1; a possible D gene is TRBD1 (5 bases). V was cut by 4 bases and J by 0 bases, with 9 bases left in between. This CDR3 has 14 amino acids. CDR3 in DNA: TGTGCCAGCAGTTGGCCAGGGATGAACACTGAAGCTTTCTTT. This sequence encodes CASSWPGMNTEAFF.

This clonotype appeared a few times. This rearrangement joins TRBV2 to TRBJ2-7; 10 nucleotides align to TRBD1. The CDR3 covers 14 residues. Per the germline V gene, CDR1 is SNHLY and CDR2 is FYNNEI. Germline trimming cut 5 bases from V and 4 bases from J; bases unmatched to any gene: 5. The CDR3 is CASSPGQGRYEQYF. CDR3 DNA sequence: TGTGCCAGCAGTCCGGGACAGGGGAGGTACGAGCAGTACTTC.

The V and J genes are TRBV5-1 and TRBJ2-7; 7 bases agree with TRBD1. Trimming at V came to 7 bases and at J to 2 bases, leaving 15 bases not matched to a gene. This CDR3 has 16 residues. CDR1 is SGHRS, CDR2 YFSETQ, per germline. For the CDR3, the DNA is TGCGCCAGCCAACCCGCACGGGACAGTGCTACCTACGAGCAGTACTTC. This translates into CASQPARDSATYEQYF. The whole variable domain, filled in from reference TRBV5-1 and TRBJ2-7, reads KAGVTQTPRYLIKTRGQQVTLSCSPISGHRSVSWYQQTPGQGLQFLFEYFSETQRNKGNFPGRFSGRQFSNSRSEMNVSTLELGDSALYLCASQPARDSATYEQYFGPGTRLTVT.

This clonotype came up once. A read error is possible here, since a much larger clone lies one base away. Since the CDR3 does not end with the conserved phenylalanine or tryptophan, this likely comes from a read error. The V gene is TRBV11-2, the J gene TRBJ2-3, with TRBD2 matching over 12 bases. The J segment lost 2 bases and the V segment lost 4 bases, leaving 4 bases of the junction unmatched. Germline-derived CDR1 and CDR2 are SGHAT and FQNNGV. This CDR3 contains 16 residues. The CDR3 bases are TGTGCCAGCAGCTCCCTAGCGGGAGGGTACACAGATACGCAGTATTAT. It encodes CASSSLAGGYTDTQYY.

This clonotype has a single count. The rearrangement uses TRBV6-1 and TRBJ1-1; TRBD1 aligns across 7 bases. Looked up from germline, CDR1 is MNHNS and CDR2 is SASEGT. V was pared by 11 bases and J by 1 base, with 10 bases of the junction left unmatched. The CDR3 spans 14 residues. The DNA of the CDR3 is TGTGCCGGCAACAGGGGAGAATGGAACACTGAAGCTTTCTTT. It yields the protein CAGNRGEWNTEAFF.

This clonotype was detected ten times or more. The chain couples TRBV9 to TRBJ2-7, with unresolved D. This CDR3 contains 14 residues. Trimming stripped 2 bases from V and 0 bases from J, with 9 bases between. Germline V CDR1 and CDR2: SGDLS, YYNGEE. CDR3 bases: TGTGCCAGCAGCGTCGGGCAGAGCTCCTACGAGCAGTACTTC. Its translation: CASSVGQSSYEQYF.

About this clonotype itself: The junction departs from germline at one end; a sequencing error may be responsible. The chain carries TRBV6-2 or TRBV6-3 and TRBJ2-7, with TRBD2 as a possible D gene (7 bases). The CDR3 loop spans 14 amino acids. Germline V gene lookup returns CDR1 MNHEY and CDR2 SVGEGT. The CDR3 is CASNTAGDTYVQYF. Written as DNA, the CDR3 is TGTGCCAGCAACACTGCGGGGGACACCTACGTGCAGTACTTC.

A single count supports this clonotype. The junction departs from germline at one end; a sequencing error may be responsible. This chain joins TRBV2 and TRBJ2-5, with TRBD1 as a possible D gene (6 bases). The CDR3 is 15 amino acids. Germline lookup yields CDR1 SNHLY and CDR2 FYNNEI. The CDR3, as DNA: TGTGCCAGCAGCGAAGGGACAAGCTGGGGTGAGCCCCAGTACTTC. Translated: CASSEGTSWGEPQYF.

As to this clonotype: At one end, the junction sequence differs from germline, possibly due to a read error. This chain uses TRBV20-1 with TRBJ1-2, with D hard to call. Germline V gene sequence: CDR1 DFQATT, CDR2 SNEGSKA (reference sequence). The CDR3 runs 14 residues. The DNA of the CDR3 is TGTAGTGCTAGAGAAATTGAGGCCAGCTATGGCTACACCTTC. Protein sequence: CSAREIEASYGYTF.

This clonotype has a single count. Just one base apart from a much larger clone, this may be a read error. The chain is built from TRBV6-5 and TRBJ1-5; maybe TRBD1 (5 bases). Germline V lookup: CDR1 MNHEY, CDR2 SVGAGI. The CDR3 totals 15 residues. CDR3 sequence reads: CASSYSWGPNQPQRF. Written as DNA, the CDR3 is TGTGCCAGCAGTTACTCATGGGGACCTAATCAGCCCCAGCGTTTT.

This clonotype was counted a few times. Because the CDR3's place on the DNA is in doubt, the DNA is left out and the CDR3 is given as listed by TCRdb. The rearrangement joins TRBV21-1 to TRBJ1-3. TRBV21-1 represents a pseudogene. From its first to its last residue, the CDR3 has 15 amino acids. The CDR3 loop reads CASSTVWGLGNTIYF.

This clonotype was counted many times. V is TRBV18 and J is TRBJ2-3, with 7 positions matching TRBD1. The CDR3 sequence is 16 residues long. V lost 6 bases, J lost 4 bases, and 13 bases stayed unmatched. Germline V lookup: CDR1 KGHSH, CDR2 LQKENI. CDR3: CASSPKTGFVADTQYF. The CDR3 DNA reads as TGTGCCAGCTCCCCGAAGACAGGGTTTGTTGCAGATACGCAGTATTTT.

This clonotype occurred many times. CDR3 loop: CASSLEPLDRAYEQYF. Here the CDR3 DNA reads TGTGCCAGCAGCTTGGAGCCTCTGGACAGGGCCTACGAGCAGTACTTC. The V call is TRBV7-9, the J call TRBJ2-7, with 8 positions matching TRBD1. The length of the CDR3 is 16 residues. With V trimmed by 3 bases and J by 2 bases, 9 bases remained unmatched. Germline V lookup: CDR1 SEHNR, CDR2 FQNEAQ (reference sequence). Supplemented by reference TRBV7-9 and TRBJ2-7, the full variable domain reads DTGVSQNPRHKITKRGQNVTFRCDPISEHNRLYWYRQTLGQGPEFLTYFQNEAQLEKSRLLSDRFSAERPKGSFSTLEIQRTEQGDSAMYLCASSLEPLDRAYEQYFGPGTRLTVT.

The CDR3 DNA is TGTGCCAGCAGTGCCCTGCCGGGACGGAGCACAGATACGCAGTATTTT. Its protein product is CASSALPGRSTDTQYF. The chain has TRBV6-5 and TRBJ2-3, with D possibly being TRBD1 or TRBD2 (5 bases each). V lost 5 bases, J lost 0 bases, and 15 bases lay in between. The CDR3 length is 16 residues. Germline V gene sequence: CDR1 MNHEY, CDR2 SVGAGI.

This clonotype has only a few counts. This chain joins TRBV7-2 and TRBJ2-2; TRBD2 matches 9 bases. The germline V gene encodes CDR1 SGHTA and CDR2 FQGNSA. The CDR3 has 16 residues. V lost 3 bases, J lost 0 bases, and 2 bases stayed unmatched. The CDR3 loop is CASSFASGTNTGELFF. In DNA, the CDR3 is TGTGCCAGCAGCTTTGCTAGCGGGACGAACACCGGGGAGCTGTTTTTT. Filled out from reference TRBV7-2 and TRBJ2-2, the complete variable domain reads GAGVSQSPSNKVTEKGKDVELRCDPISGHTALYWYRQSLGQGLEFLIYFQGNSAPDKSGLPSDRFSAERTGGSVSTLTIQRTQQEDSAVYLCASSFASGTNTGELFFGEGSRLTVL.

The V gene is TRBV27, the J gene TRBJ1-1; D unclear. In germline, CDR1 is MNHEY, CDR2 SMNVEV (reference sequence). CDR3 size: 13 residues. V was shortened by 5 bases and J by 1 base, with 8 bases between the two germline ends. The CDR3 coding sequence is TGTGCCAGCAGTCACCAGGAGAACACTGAAGCTTTCTTT. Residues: CASSHQENTEAFF.

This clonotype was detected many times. CDR3: CSLGPWELFF. CDR3 coding DNA: TGCAGCCTTGGCCCCTGGGAGCTGTTTTTT. V usage is TRBV20-1 and J usage is TRBJ2-2, with D unresolved. The germline gives CDR1 DFQATT, CDR2 SNEGSKA (reference sequence). The CDR3 is made up of 10 amino acids.

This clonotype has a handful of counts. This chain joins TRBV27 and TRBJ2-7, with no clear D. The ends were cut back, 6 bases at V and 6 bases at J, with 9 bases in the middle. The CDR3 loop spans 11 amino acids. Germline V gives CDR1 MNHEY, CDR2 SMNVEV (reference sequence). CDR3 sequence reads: CASSLLGEQYF. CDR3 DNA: TGTGCCAGCAGCTTGCTTGGCGAGCAGTACTTC.